These T cell receptor beta chains were read from a single sample in a study of shared clonotypes between healthy human individuals. Method: immunoSEQ multiplex PCR; TCRdb's copy keeps in-frame clones and lacks some. The table lists about 2.3 million clones, more than 85% of them singletons. Sequencing was carried out using naive CD4+ T cells from PBMCs. The receptors shown here come from a man aged 18-30 years in good health. Some clones in this sample may be carry-over from other donors' samples. CDR3s include the opening cysteine and the closing phenylalanine or tryptophan. The order of the fields is D gene, V gene, clone size, J gene, CDR3 DNA, CDR3 protein. A D gene is named only where the DNA matches it firmly. Clone size is shown for a subset of rows, as once, few, many or a class of expanded clone.

D gene: NA
V gene: TRBV6-5
clone size: NA
J gene: TRBJ1-2
CDR3 DNA: TGTGCCAGCTCGACTGGACAGACCCCTTATGGCTACACCTTC
CDR3 protein: CASSTGQTPYGYTF

D gene: NA
V gene: TRBV7-3
clone size: NA
J gene: TRBJ2-3
CDR3 DNA: TGTGCCAGCAGCCAACTGGGGACTAGCACAGATACGCAGTATTTT
CDR3 protein: CASSQLGTSTDTQYF

D gene: TRBD1
V gene: TRBV5-1
clone size: NA
J gene: TRBJ1-2
CDR3 DNA: TGCGCCAGCAGCTGGACAGGGGGCGAGACGGGCTATGGCTACACCTTC
CDR3 protein: CASSWTGGETGYGYTF

D gene: NA
V gene: TRBV18
clone size: NA
J gene: TRBJ1-1
CDR3 DNA: TGTGCCAGCTCACTCGAGGTTGAGAATCGTCGGGCTTTCTTT
CDR3 protein: CASSLEVENRRAFF

D gene: NA
V gene: TRBV19
clone size: NA
J gene: TRBJ1-2
CDR3 DNA: TGTGCCAGTAGTATAGGAGGAGGGTATGGCTACACCTTC
CDR3 protein: CASSIGGGYGYTF

D gene: NA
V gene: TRBV5-8
clone size: once
J gene: TRBJ2-1
CDR3 DNA: TGTGCCAGCACCCGGCCCTGGCCGGGTGGCTCCTACAATGAGCAGTTCTTC
CDR3 protein: CASTRPWPGGSYNEQFF

D gene: NA
V gene: TRBV2
clone size: NA
J gene: TRBJ2-5
CDR3 DNA: TGTGCCAGCAGCCCCGGAGAAGAGACCCAGTACTTC
CDR3 protein: CASSPGEETQYF

D gene: NA
V gene: TRBV5-1
clone size: NA
J gene: TRBJ2-3
CDR3 DNA: TGCGCCAGCAGCTCCGCGGGCGCAGATACGCAGTATTTT
CDR3 protein: CASSSAGADTQYF

D gene: NA
V gene: TRBV28
clone size: once
J gene: TRBJ2-1
CDR3 DNA: TGTGCCAGCAGTCCTTCCGGGCAGGGGAATAACAATGAGCAGTTCTTC
CDR3 protein: CASSPSGQGNNNEQFF

D gene: NA
V gene: TRBV5-1
clone size: NA
J gene: TRBJ2-3
CDR3 DNA: TGCGCCAGCAGCGTCGGGACCAGCACAGATACGCAGTATTTT
CDR3 protein: CASSVGTSTDTQYF

D gene: NA
V gene: TRBV9
clone size: NA
J gene: TRBJ2-2
CDR3 DNA: TGTGCCAGCAGCGTAGAAGACACCGGGGAGCTGTTTTTT
CDR3 protein: CASSVEDTGELFF

D gene: NA
V gene: TRBV29-1
clone size: NA
J gene: TRBJ2-5
CDR3 DNA: TGCAGCGTTGGGGGACCCCAAGAGACCCAGTACTTC
CDR3 protein: CSVGGPQETQYF

D gene: TRBD2
V gene: TRBV14
clone size: NA
J gene: TRBJ2-1
CDR3 DNA: TGTGCCAGCAGCCAAGTCGGGGGGGGAAATGAGCAGTTCTTC
CDR3 protein: CASSQVGGGNEQFF

D gene: NA
V gene: TRBV9
clone size: NA
J gene: TRBJ1-5
CDR3 DNA: TGTGCCAGCAGCGGAGGCCCAAACCCCCAGCCCCAGCATTTT
CDR3 protein: CASSGGPNPQPQHF

D gene: NA
V gene: TRBV5-1
clone size: NA
J gene: TRBJ1-1
CDR3 DNA: TGCGCCAGCAGCTCCTTTGGAAACACTGAAGCTTTCTTT
CDR3 protein: CASSSFGNTEAFF

D gene: TRBD2
V gene: TRBV7-9
clone size: NA
J gene: TRBJ2-1
CDR3 DNA: TGTGCCAGCAGCCCAGGGACTAGCGGGAGTATAGATGAGCAGTTCTTC
CDR3 protein: CASSPGTSGSIDEQFF

D gene: NA
V gene: TRBV20-1
clone size: NA
J gene: TRBJ1-3
CDR3 DNA: TGCAGTGCTAGAGCGAAGAACACCATATATTTT
CDR3 protein: CSARAKNTIYF

D gene: NA
V gene: TRBV13
clone size: NA
J gene: TRBJ1-1
CDR3 DNA: TGTGCCAGCAGCGCGCGACAGCACACTGAAGCTTTCTTT
CDR3 protein: CASSARQHTEAFF